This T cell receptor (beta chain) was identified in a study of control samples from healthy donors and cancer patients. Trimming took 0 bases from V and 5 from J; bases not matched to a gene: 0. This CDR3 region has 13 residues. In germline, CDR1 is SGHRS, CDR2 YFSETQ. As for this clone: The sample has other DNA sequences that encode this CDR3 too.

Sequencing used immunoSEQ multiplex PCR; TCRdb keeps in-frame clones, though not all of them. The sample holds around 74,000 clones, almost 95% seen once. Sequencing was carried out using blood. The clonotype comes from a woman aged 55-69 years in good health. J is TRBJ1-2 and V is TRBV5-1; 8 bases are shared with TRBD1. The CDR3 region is CASSLDRGYGYTF. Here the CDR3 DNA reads TGCGCCAGCAGCTTGGACAGGGGGTATGGCTACACCTTC.